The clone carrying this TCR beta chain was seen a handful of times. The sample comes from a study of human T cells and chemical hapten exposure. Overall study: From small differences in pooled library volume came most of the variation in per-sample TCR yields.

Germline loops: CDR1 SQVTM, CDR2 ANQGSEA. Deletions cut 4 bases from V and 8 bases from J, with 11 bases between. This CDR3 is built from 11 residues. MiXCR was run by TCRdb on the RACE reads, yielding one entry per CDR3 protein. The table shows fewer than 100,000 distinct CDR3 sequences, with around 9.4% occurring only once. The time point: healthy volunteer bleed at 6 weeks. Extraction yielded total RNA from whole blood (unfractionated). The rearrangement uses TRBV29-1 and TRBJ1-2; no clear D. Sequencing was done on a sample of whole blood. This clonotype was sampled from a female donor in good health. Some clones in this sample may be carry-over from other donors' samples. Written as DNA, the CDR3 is TGCAGCGTTGCCCAGGCCGACGGCTACACCTTC. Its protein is CSVAQADGYTF.